Shown below are 5 T cell receptor beta chains from a single sample sequenced in a study of T cells in Graves' hyperthyroidism and ophthalmopathy. RNA transcripts yielded amplified TCR beta CDR3 regions. Carried out on the TCR CDR3, a first-round RT-PCR used the HTBI primer set. Each CDR3 protein gets one entry after TCRdb re-called the multiplex PCR reads with MiXCR. The sample has under 200,000 distinct CDR3 sequences, around 8.9% seen once. Sequencing used blood. The receptors stem from a woman in her late teens or twenties with Graves' hyperthyroidism that later progressed to Graves' ophthalmopathy.

About this clonotype: A much larger clone differs from this one at a single base, so this may be a read error. The chain combines TRBV6-1 with TRBJ1-5; D gene uncertain. Deletions cut 5 bases from V and 9 bases from J, with 14 bases between. The CDR3 sequence is 13 residues long. Germline V gene data show CDR1 as MNHNS and CDR2 as SASEGT. Here the CDR3 reads CASSPGRARPQHF. CDR3 bases: TGTGCCAGCAGTCCCGGGAGGGCCCGGCCCCAGCATTTT.

This clonotype was detected ten times or more. CDR3 amino acids: CASSLAEGYNEQFF. In nucleotides, the CDR3 is TGTGCCAGCAGCTTAGCGGAGGGTTACAATGAGCAGTTCTTC. The gene calls are TRBV7-2 and TRBJ2-1; a possible D gene is TRBD2 (6 bases). V shed 0 bases and J shed 4 bases, with 7 bases lying between them. Germline-derived CDR1 and CDR2 are SGHTA and FQGNSA. This CDR3 is built from 14 residues.

This clonotype was detected many times. The genes are TRBV27 and TRBJ1-4; D is undetermined. Trimming cost V 5 bases and J 8 bases, with 12 bases left between them. CDR3 length: 13 amino acids. In germline, CDR1 is MNHEY, CDR2 SMNVEV (reference sequence). The CDR3: CASSPGVWEKLFF. The CDR3 nucleotides read TGTGCCAGCAGTCCGGGCGTTTGGGAAAAACTGTTTTTT.

This clonotype was seen many times. The chain is built from TRBV28 and TRBJ1-6; TRBD1 agrees at 7 bases. V was clipped by 6 bases and J by 0 bases; unmatched bases: 2. Germline-derived CDR1 and CDR2 are MDHEN and SYDVKM. The CDR3 has 15 residues. This CDR3 is CASSRDSSYNSPLHF. CDR3 coding DNA: TGTGCCAGCAGCCGGGACAGCTCCTATAATTCACCCCTCCACTTT.

This clonotype has ten or more counts. The chain joins TRBV20-1 to TRBJ2-7; 7 positions match TRBD2. From germline, CDR1 is DFQATT and CDR2 SNEGSKA (reference sequence). The CDR3 has 13 residues. The J segment lost 3 bases and the V segment lost 3 bases, leaving 5 bases of the junction unmatched. CDR3 nucleotide sequence: TGCAGTGCTAGCGATCCTAGCGGCTACGAGCAGTACTTC. Translated: CSASDPSGYEQYF.